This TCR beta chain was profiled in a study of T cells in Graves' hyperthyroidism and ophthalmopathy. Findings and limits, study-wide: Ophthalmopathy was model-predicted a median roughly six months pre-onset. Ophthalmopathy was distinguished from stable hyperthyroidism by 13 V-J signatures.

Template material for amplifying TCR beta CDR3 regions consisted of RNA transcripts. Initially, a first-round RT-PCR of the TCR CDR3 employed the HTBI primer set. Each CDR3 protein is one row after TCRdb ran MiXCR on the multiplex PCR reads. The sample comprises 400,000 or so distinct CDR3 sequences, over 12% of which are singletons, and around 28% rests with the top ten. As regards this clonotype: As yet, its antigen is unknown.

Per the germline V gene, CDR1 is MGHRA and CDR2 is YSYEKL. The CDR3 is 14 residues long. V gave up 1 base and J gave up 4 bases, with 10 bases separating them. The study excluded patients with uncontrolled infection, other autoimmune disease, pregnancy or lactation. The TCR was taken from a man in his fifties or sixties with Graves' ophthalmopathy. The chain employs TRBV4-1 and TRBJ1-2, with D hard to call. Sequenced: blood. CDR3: CASSQGTALYGYTF. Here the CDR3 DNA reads TGCGCCAGCAGCCAAGGAACAGCCCTCTATGGCTACACCTTC.